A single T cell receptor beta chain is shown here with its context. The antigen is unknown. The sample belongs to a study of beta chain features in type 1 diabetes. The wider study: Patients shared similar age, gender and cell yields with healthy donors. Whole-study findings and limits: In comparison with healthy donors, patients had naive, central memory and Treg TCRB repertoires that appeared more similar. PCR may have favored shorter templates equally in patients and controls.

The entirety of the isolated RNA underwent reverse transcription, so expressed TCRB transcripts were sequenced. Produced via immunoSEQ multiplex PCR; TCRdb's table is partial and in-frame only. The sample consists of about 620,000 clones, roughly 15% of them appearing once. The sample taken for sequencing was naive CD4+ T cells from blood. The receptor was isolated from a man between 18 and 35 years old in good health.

The CDR3 loop is CASSLEDGWRERNEQYF. The CDR3 nucleotides are TGTGCCAGCAGCTTAGAGGATGGTTGGCGGGAGAGGAACGAGCAGTACTTC. The J gene is TRBJ2-7, the V gene TRBV7-2; 7 bases agree with TRBD2. CDR3 length equals 17 residues. Germline CDR1 is SGHTA and CDR2 is FQGNSA. With V trimmed by 1 base and J by 5 bases, 14 bases remained unmatched.